The clone carrying this T cell receptor (beta chain) was seen once. Its matching antigen is unknown. Genomic DNA constituted the template upon which TCR beta VDJ and CDR3 profiling was performed. One entry per CDR3 protein, called by TCRdb with MiXCR from the reads. This sample has roughly 250,000 distinct CDR3 sequences; 82% occur once, and the top ten carry approximately 40%. This CDR3 spans 14 amino acids. V gave up 5 bases and J gave up 2 bases; unmatched junction bases: 4. Germline values: CDR1 SGHVS, CDR2 FQNEAQ. This specimen belongs to a study of CD8+CD57+ T cells in acquired aplastic anemia. The authors sequenced patients whose flow cytometry had shown CD8+CD57+ cell expansion. Study observations and caveats: Patients and controls were found to share twenty-nine CD8+ CDR3 sequences.

The sequenced sample was sorted CD4+, CD8+, or CD8+CD57+ T cells (not recorded which) from PBMCs. The sequence came from a human donor with aplastic anemia. V and J are TRBV7-8 and TRBJ2-5; 8 nucleotides align to TRBD1. DNA for the CDR3: TGTGCCAGCAGCCTTTGGACAGGGCAAGAGACCCAGTACTTC. It translates to CASSLWTGQETQYF.